What follows are 17 T cell receptor beta chains derived from one specimen sequenced in a study of blood T cell repertoires in COVID-19 (dated by TCRdb to the early 2020s). The method was the immunoSEQ multiplex PCR assay. TCRdb obtained this table from immuneACCESS and retained in-frame rearrangements with V and J assigned. These tables miss some clones; where compared with another copy, unresolved V genes account for less than half of the shortfall, and the remainder is unexplained. In all, the sample holds approximately 240,000 clones, and roughly four fifths of those were seen once. The ten largest account for about 4% of the sample. Specimen: peripheral blood. These receptors were taken from a man in his forties or fifties with acute or convalescent COVID-19.

This sequence joins TRBV6-1 and TRBJ2-1; 9 bases are shared with TRBD1. The V gene end was trimmed by 2 bases and the J gene end by 5 bases; junction bases not matched to a gene: 4. Germline V lookup: CDR1 MNHNS, CDR2 SASEGT. The CDR3 is made up of 15 amino acids. The CDR3: CASSERTGAHNEQFF. CDR3 coding DNA: TGTGCCAGCAGTGAACGGACAGGGGCCCACAATGAGCAGTTCTTC.

A note on this clone: The junction and the germline gene differ at one end; a read error may be behind it. V and J are TRBV20-1 and TRBJ2-1, with TRBD2 identical over 13 bases. CDR1 and CDR2 from the germline V gene are DFQATT and SNEGSKA (reference sequence). CDR3 size: 11 residues. The CDR3 nucleotides read TGCAGTGCAAGGACTAGCGGGAGCCCGATCTTC. Its protein is CSARTSGSPIF.

The chain joins TRBV11-3 to TRBJ1-1; D is unresolved. This CDR3 is 13 amino acids long. Germline V gives CDR1 SGHNT, CDR2 YENEEA. Trimming cost V 2 bases and J 1 base, with 5 bases left between them. Here the CDR3 reads CASSLIRNTEAFF. The CDR3 coding sequence is TGTGCCAGCAGCTTAATCCGGAACACTGAAGCTTTCTTT.

This sequence joins TRBV7-2 and TRBJ1-4; maybe TRBD1 (6 bases). The CDR3 runs 12 residues. V lost 5 bases and J lost 9, with 10 bases in between. Germline V gene data show CDR1 as SGHTA and CDR2 as FQGNSA. The chain's CDR3 is CASSQDRKKLFF. CDR3 coding DNA: TGTGCCAGCAGCCAAGACAGGAAAAAACTGTTTTTT.

The chain employs TRBV27 and TRBJ1-1; D ambiguous. Germline CDR1 is MNHEY and CDR2 is SMNVEV (reference sequence). V shed 6 bases and J shed 0 bases, with 11 bases lying between them. The CDR3 totals 14 residues. The CDR3 spells CASSYGRMNTEAFF. CDR3 DNA sequence: TGTGCCAGCAGCTACGGTAGAATGAACACTGAAGCTTTCTTT.

The chain is built from TRBV9 and TRBJ2-1; D might be TRBD2 (5 bases). The CDR3 extends over 14 amino acids. The V gene's germline CDR1 is SGDLS and CDR2 YYNGEE. V was trimmed by 4 bases and J by 6 bases, leaving 14 bases between them. In DNA, the CDR3 is TGTGCCAGCAGCCAATATACTAGTACCAATGAGCAGTTCTTC. Amino acids: CASSQYTSTNEQFF.

V and J are TRBV19 and TRBJ1-2; D is unclear. Trimming took 5 bases from V and 6 from J, leaving 13 bases between them. This CDR3 has 13 residues. CDR1 and CDR2 from the germline V gene are LNHDA and SQIVND (reference sequence). The CDR3 reads CASSATSVHGYTF. CDR3 coding DNA: TGTGCCAGTAGTGCCACCTCGGTTCATGGCTACACCTTC.

The count of this clone is one. CDR3: CASSLRDSSEKLFF. The CDR3 region has the DNA TGTGCCAGCAGTCTCCGGGACAGCAGCGAAAAACTGTTTTTT. This chain uses TRBV5-4 with TRBJ1-4, with TRBD1 identical over 7 bases. There are 14 residues in the CDR3. V dropped 5 bases and J dropped 8; count of bases not matched to a gene: 9. Germline assignment: CDR1 SGHNT and CDR2 YYREEE (reference sequence).

This chain links TRBV10-3 with TRBJ1-5, with 10 bases lining up with TRBD1. The CDR3 has 16 residues. The germline CDR1 and CDR2 sequences are ENHRY and SYGVKD. V lost 5 bases, J lost 1 base, and 5 bases stayed unmatched. CDR3 sequence (DNA): TGTGCCATCAGTCGACAGGGGGCCGGGAGCAATCAGCCCCAGCATTTT. This codes for CAISRQGAGSNQPQHF.

The genes are TRBV5-1 and TRBJ1-4, with D perhaps TRBD1 (6 bases). Deletions cut 1 base from V and 8 bases from J, with 15 bases between. The length of the CDR3 is 15 residues. The germline CDR1 and CDR2 sequences are SGHRS and YFSETQ. The CDR3 here is CASSLRQGPDEKLFF. In DNA form, the CDR3 reads TGCGCCAGCAGCTTGCGGCAGGGGCCGGACGAAAAACTGTTTTTT.

This chain connects TRBV12-5 to TRBJ2-7; 7 bases are shared with TRBD2. J was trimmed by 6 bases and V by 1 base; bases with no gene match: 6. The CDR3 runs 14 residues. CDR1 is LGHNT, CDR2 FRNRAP, per germline. The CDR3 loop is CASGLAGGPGEQYF. Here the CDR3 DNA reads TGTGCTAGTGGTTTGGCGGGAGGCCCAGGCGAGCAGTACTTC.

This chain connects TRBV24-1 to TRBJ1-2; TRBD1 matches at 9 bases. The CDR3 spans 14 residues. The J segment lost 8 bases and the V segment lost 5 bases, leaving 8 bases of the junction unmatched. The V gene's germline CDR1 is KGHDR and CDR2 SFDVKD. The CDR3 protein is CATSASGTGMGYTF. CDR3 nucleotides: TGTGCCACCAGTGCTTCCGGGACAGGGATGGGCTACACCTTC.

This clone was seen just once. The chain combines TRBV4-2 with TRBJ2-7; 8 bases agree with TRBD2. The germline V gene has CDR1 LGHNA and CDR2 YNFKEQ. V lost 4 bases and J lost 5; bases outside the gene matches: 4. CDR3 size: 13 residues. CDR3 in amino acids: CASSPTSDHEQYF. The CDR3 DNA sequence: TGTGCCAGCAGCCCGACTAGCGACCACGAGCAGTACTTC.

V usage is TRBV9 and J usage is TRBJ1-6; 7 nucleotides line up with TRBD1. J was trimmed by 6 bases and V by 8 bases; bases with no gene match: 2. There are 12 residues in the CDR3. Germline CDR1 is SGDLS and CDR2 is YYNGEE. This chain's CDR3 is CASTGVNSPLHF. CDR3 DNA sequence: TGTGCCAGTACAGGGGTTAATTCACCCCTCCACTTT. Full variable domain (rest looked up from reference TRBV9 and TRBJ1-6): DSGVTQTPKHLITATGQRVTLRCSPRSGDLSVYWYQQSLDQGLQFLIQYYNGEERAKGNILERFSAQQFPDLHSELNLSSLELGDSALYFCASTGVNSPLHFGNGTRLTVT.

The V gene is TRBV11-3, the J gene TRBJ2-5; TRBD2 matches at 9 bases. Germline loops: CDR1 SGHNT, CDR2 YENEEA. The V segment lost 5 bases and the J segment 2 bases; nucleotides outside the gene matches: 15. The CDR3 contains 18 residues. The CDR3: CASSPREHSGGYQETQYF. The CDR3 DNA is TGTGCCAGCAGCCCCCGGGAGCATAGCGGGGGTTATCAAGAGACCCAGTACTTC. The complete variable domain, with remaining parts taken from reference TRBV11-3 and TRBJ2-5, reads EAGVVQSPRYKIIEKKQPVAFWCNPISGHNTLYWYLQNLGQGPELLIRYENEEAVDDSQLPKDRFSAERLKGVDSTLKIQPAELGDSAVYLCASSPREHSGGYQETQYFGPGTRLLVL.

V is TRBV5-4 and J is TRBJ2-3; D is unclear. CDR1 is SGHNT and CDR2 is YYREEE in the germline V gene (reference sequence). The CDR3 is made up of 12 amino acids. V was clipped by 3 bases and J by 2 bases, with 4 bases between them. CDR3 amino acids: CASSSITDTQYF. In nucleotides, the CDR3 is TGTGCCAGCAGCTCTATCACAGATACGCAGTATTTT.

The chain combines TRBV5-1 with TRBJ2-3; possible D gene TRBD1, 6 bases. Germline V lookup: CDR1 SGHRS, CDR2 YFSETQ. V was trimmed by 4 bases and J by 4 bases, leaving 16 bases between them. The CDR3 runs 15 residues. In nucleotides, the CDR3 is TGCGCCAGCAGCCCCAACGGGTGGGGGCCAGATACGCAGTATTTT. This translates into CASSPNGWGPDTQYF. Using reference TRBV5-1 and TRBJ2-3 for the parts outside the CDR3, the full variable domain is KAGVTQTPRYLIKTRGQQVTLSCSPISGHRSVSWYQQTPGQGLQFLFEYFSETQRNKGNFPGRFSGRQFSNSRSEMNVSTLELGDSALYLCASSPNGWGPDTQYFGPGTRLTVL.